This TCR beta chain appears in the sequencing data of a study of shared T cell receptors in the human thymus. Trimming shortened V by 4 bases and J by 8 bases, and 9 bases separated the two germline ends. The CDR3 totals 12 residues. Germline V CDR1 and CDR2: SEHNR, FQNEAQ (reference sequence). Assay: immunoSEQ multiplex PCR; the TCRdb copy retains only in-frame clones and omits some. The repertoire consists of 500,000 to 750,000 clones, with approximately 90% occurring once and the leading ten covering 0.01%. Another study also made use of these data, one on human thymus T cells. That report adds: Donors were healthy Finnish infants having corrective surgery for congenital heart defects. Thymic tissue was derived from resections collected during corrective heart surgery. The authors found apparently biased V and J gene usage in thymic and blood repertoires. Unrelated individuals reportedly shared highly overlapping thymic TCR repertoires.

Material: thymocytes. The clonotype comes from a boy in the first two years of life with a congenital heart defect. The chain is built from TRBV7-9 and TRBJ2-1, with D perhaps matching TRBD2 (5 bases). This chain's CDR3 is CASSYSDDEQFF. CDR3 nucleotide sequence: TGTGCCAGCAGCTATAGCGATGATGAGCAGTTCTTC.